The rows below give T cell receptor beta chains drawn from one sample of a study of response to subunit inactivated influenza vaccine. MiXCR, run by TCRdb on the RT-PCR reads, gives a single entry per CDR3 protein. The table lists some 850,000 distinct CDR3 sequences, approximately 17% of them singletons, with roughly 10% in the top ten. The sample was PBMCs from blood, taken around 5 days after vaccination. Source of these receptors: a middle-aged man who received an inactivated influenza vaccine. The CDR3 runs from the conserved cysteine through the conserved F or W. A D gene is named only where the DNA matches it firmly. The listing skips clone size in some rows; elsewhere it reads once, few, many or a size class.

v_call	cdr3_length	d_call	j_call	clone_size	cdr3_aa	cdr3_nt
TRBV5-1	12	.	TRBJ2-2	.	CASTQNTGELFF	TGCGCCAGCACTCAAAACACCGGGGAGCTGTTTTTT
TRBV20-1	16	.	TRBJ2-2	few	CSAREAGRTDTGELFF	TGCAGTGCTAGAGAGGCAGGGCGAACGGACACCGGGGAGCTGTTTTTT
TRBV7-2	14	.	TRBJ2-7	.	CASRSGRGDNEQYF	TGTGCCAGCAGGAGTGGTCGGGGTGACAACGAGCAGTACTTC
TRBV30	18	TRBD2	TRBJ2-1	.	CAWKRASGRYKSYNEQFF	TGTGCCTGGAAACGGGCTAGCGGGAGATACAAATCCTACAATGAGCAGTTCTTC
TRBV12-3/TRBV12-4	13	.	TRBJ2-3	many	CASSLRSTDTQYF	TGTGCCAGCAGCCTTCGAAGCACAGATACGCAGTATTTT
TRBV20-1	14	.	TRBJ1-2	few	CSAREDSASYGYTF	TGCAGTGCTAGGGAGGACAGCGCTTCTTATGGCTACACCTTC
TRBV5-1	13	.	TRBJ2-2	.	CASSPRSAGELFF	TGCGCCAGCAGCCCCAGGTCGGCCGGGGAGCTGTTTTTT
TRBV29-1	14	TRBD2	TRBJ2-3	many	CSVEDRLAELLQYF	TGCAGCGTTGAAGATAGGCTAGCGGAGCTCCTGCAGTATTTT
TRBV12-3/TRBV12-4	13	.	TRBJ2-7	.	CASSRRQRHEQYF	TGTGCCAGCAGCCGCCGACAGCGGCACGAGCAGTACTTC
TRBV5-5	11	.	TRBJ2-7	many	CASSFHYEQYF	TGTGCCAGCAGCTTCCACTACGAGCAGTACTTC
TRBV7-2	12	.	TRBJ2-3	few	CASSRSLDTQYF	TGTGCCAGCAGCAGAAGCCTGGATACGCAGTATTTT
TRBV12-3/TRBV12-4	17	.	TRBJ1-2	many	CASSFSAGTAPNYGYTF	TGTGCCAGCAGTTTTTCAGCCGGGACCGCACCTAACTATGGCTACACCTTC
TRBV6-5	11	.	TRBJ2-5	few	CASSKSETQYF	TGTGCCAGCTCGAAGTCGGAGACCCAGTACTTC
TRBV20-1	14	.	TRBJ2-3	few	CSASPTRSTDTQYF	TGCAGTGCTAGCCCCACTCGGAGCACAGATACGCAGTATTTT
TRBV12-3/TRBV12-4	14	.	TRBJ1-2	many	CASSLGAARYGYTF	TGTGCCAGCAGTTTAGGGGCAGCTCGCTATGGCTACACCTTC
TRBV2	14	TRBD1	TRBJ2-1	few	CASTPDRVGDEQFF	TGTGCCAGTACCCCAGACAGGGTAGGGGATGAGCAGTTCTTC
TRBV30	15	TRBD2	TRBJ2-1	many	CAWSVRASGLLWQFF	TGTGCCTGGAGTGTAAGGGCTAGCGGCCTACTGTGGCAGTTCTTC
TRBV12-3/TRBV12-4	13	TRBD1	TRBJ2-3	many	CASRDRGPDTQYF	TGTGCCAGCAGAGACAGGGGGCCAGATACGCAGTATTTT
TRBV11-2	15	.	TRBJ1-5	many	CASSLSGVANQPQHF	TGTGCCAGCAGCTTGAGTGGGGTGGCCAATCAGCCCCAGCATTTT
TRBV28	15	TRBD2	TRBJ2-1	few	CASATSGTVYNEQFF	TGTGCCAGCGCCACTAGCGGGACAGTCTACAATGAGCAGTTCTTC
TRBV7-9	15	TRBD2	TRBJ2-1	many	CASSFVASGYNEQFF	TGTGCCAGCAGCTTTGTGGCTAGCGGATACAATGAGCAGTTCTTC
TRBV12-3/TRBV12-4	14	.	TRBJ1-5	few	CASRTPGPNQPQHF	TGTGCCAGCAGGACCCCGGGACCCAATCAGCCCCAGCATTTT
TRBV29-1	12	.	TRBJ2-1	once	CSAGQRDGEQFF	TGCAGCGCCGGACAGCGGGACGGTGAGCAGTTCTTC
TRBV7-2	14	.	TRBJ1-6	.	CASSLDREGSPLHF	TGTGCCAGCAGCTTAGACAGGGAGGGTTCACCCCTCCACTTT
TRBV6-1	15	.	TRBJ2-1	.	CASSETRAVGDEQFF	TGTGCCAGCAGTGAAACTAGGGCCGTCGGCGATGAGCAGTTCTTC
TRBV7-9	13	.	TRBJ2-1	few	CASSLAYVDEQFF	TGTGCCAGCAGCTTAGCTTACGTGGATGAGCAGTTCTTC
TRBV7-9	12	.	TRBJ2-4	few	CASSPSGNIQYF	TGTGCCAGCAGCCCCTCGGGGAACATTCAGTACTTC
TRBV4-3	15	.	TRBJ2-7	.	CASSQELTGSGEQYF	TGCGCCAGCAGCCAAGAGCTCACAGGTTCAGGTGAGCAGTACTTC
TRBV20-1	14	TRBD2	TRBJ2-3	many	CSAPSGGNTDTQYF	TGCAGTGCTCCCTCCGGGGGGAACACAGATACGCAGTATTTT
TRBV15	14	.	TRBJ2-5	.	CATSRDRGGETQYF	TGTGCCACCAGCAGAGACAGGGGGGGTGAGACCCAGTACTTC
TRBV5-1	13	.	TRBJ1-2	few	CASSLDQPDGYTF	TGCGCCAGCAGCTTGGATCAGCCTGATGGCTACACCTTC
TRBV7-8	13	.	TRBJ2-5	.	CASSINLEETQYF	TGTGCCAGCAGCATCAATTTAGAGGAGACCCAGTACTTC
TRBV29-1	13	TRBD2	TRBJ2-7	few	CSVSGRGFYEQYF	TGCAGCGTTTCAGGGAGGGGATTCTACGAGCAGTACTTC
TRBV12-2	13	.	TRBJ1-1	.	CASRLLLNTEAFF	TGTGCAAGTCGCTTATTACTGAACACTGAAGCTTTCTTT
TRBV7-2	11	.	TRBJ2-7	.	CASSLVLEQYF	TGTGCCAGCAGCTTAGTACTCGAGCAGTACTTC
TRBV12-3/TRBV12-4	16	TRBD1	TRBJ1-1	few	CASRTGTGGRHTEAFF	TGTGCCAGCAGAACCGGGACAGGGGGCCGGCACACTGAAGCTTTCTTT
TRBV4-1	13	.	TRBJ1-5	few	CASRKGAGQPQHF	TGCGCCAGCAGGAAAGGGGCGGGACAGCCCCAGCATTTT
TRBV28	16	TRBD1	TRBJ2-1	few	CASSLSEDRDYNEQFF	TGTGCCAGCAGTTTATCAGAGGACAGGGACTACAATGAGCAGTTCTTC
TRBV5-1	17	.	TRBJ1-5	.	CASSLAARTDSNQPQHF	TGCGCCAGCAGCTTGGCCGCTCGGACAGATAGCAATCAGCCCCAGCATTTT
TRBV18	16	TRBD1	TRBJ2-2	.	CASSPPGTGYTGELFF	TGTGCCAGCTCACCACCTGGGACAGGGTACACCGGGGAGCTGTTTTTT
TRBV4-3	15	.	TRBJ2-1	few	CASSQDRRYNNEQFF	TGCGCCAGCAGCCAAGATCGGAGATACAACAATGAGCAGTTCTTC
TRBV7-2	16	.	TRBJ2-1	few	CASSLSAPRAYNEQFF	TGTGCCAGCAGCTTATCGGCGCCTCGAGCCTACAATGAGCAGTTCTTC
TRBV5-1	18	.	TRBJ1-1	few	CASSLDPRGRESNTEAFF	TGCGCCAGCAGCTTGGACCCGCGGGGGCGAGAGTCGAACACTGAAGCTTTCTTT
TRBV6-1	16	TRBD1	TRBJ2-2	few	CASRQQGARNTGELFF	TGTGCCAGCAGACAACAGGGGGCAAGGAACACCGGGGAGCTGTTTTTT